The clone carrying this T cell receptor beta chain has at least ten counts. Its matching antigen is unknown. This sample was taken from a study of early T cells in non-severe SARS-CoV-2 infection. Study-level background: Unpaired chains resulted from sequencing bulk RNA of unsorted whole blood.

Broader study findings: Anti-spike CD8 responses were favored in VDJdb matching, and private and CD4 specificities were missed.

As part of library construction, unique molecular identifiers were attached to individual cDNA molecules. TCRdb reprocessed the 5' RACE reads via MiXCR and lists one record per CDR3 protein. Here the sample spans fewer than 80,000 distinct CDR3 sequences, 4.6% being singletons. With 1 base clipped from V and 7 bases from J, the junction kept 4 bases outside the gene matches. The CDR3 runs to 13 residues. From germline, CDR1 is DFQATT and CDR2 SNEGSKA (reference sequence). V is TRBV20-1 and J is TRBJ1-5; 7 bases map to TRBD1. The clonotype originates from an adult who was a healthcare worker with PCR-confirmed SARS-CoV-2 infection or an uninfected control (not recorded which). The donor label of this sample is uncertain. Sequenced material: whole blood, taken at baseline. CDR3 residues: CSARGQGDQPQHF. The CDR3 DNA is TGCAGTGCTAGAGGACAGGGAGACCAGCCCCAGCATTTT.